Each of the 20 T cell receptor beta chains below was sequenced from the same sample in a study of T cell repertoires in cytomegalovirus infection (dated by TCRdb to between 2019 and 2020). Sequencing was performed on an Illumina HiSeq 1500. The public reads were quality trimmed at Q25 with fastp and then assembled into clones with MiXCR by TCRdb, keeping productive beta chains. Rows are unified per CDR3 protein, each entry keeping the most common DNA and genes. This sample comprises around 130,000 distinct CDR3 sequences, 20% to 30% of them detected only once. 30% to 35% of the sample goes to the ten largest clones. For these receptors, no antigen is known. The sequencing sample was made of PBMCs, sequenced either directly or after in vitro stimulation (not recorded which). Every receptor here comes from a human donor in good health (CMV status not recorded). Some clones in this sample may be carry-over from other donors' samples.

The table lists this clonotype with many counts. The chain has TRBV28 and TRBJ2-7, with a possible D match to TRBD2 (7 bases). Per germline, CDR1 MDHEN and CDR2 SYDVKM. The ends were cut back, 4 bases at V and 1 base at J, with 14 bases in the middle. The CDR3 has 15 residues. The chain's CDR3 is CASSSLGRGSYEQYF. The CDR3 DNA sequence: TGTGCCAGCAGTTCCTTAGGGAGGGGGTCCTACGAGCAGTACTTC.

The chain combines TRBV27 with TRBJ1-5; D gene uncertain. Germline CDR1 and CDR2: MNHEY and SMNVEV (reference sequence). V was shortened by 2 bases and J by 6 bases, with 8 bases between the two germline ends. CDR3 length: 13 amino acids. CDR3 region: CASSLLSTQPQHF. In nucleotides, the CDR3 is TGTGCCAGCAGTTTACTGTCGACTCAGCCCCAGCATTTT.

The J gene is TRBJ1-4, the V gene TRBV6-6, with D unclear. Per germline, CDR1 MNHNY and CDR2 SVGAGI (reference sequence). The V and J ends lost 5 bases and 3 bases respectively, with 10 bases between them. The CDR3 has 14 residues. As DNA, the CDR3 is TGTGCCAGCAGTGCGGGCCCTCCTAATGAAAAACTGTTTTTT. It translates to CASSAGPPNEKLFF.

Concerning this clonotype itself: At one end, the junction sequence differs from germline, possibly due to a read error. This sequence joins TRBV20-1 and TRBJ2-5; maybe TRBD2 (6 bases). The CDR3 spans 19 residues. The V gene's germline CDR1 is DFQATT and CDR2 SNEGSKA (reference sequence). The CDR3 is CSANAGPSGLQLRQDTQYF. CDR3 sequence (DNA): TGCAGTGCCAACGCGGGGCCATCGGGACTTCAACTTCGCCAAGATACCCAGTACTTC.

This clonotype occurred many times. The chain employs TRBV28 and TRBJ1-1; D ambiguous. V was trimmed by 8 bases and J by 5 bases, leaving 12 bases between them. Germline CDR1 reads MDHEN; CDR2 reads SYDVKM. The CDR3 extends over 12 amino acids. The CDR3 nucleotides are TGTGCCAGCGGCGCCCTGGGGACTGAAGCTTTCTTT. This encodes CASGALGTEAFF.

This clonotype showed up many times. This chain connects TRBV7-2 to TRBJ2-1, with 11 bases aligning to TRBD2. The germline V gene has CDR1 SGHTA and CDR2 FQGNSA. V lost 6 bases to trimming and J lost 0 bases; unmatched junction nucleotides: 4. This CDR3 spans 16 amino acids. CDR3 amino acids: CASRRTSGGSYNEQFF. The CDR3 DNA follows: TGTGCCAGCAGGCGAACTAGCGGGGGCTCCTACAATGAGCAGTTCTTC.

CDR3 amino acids: CASSLADEQYV. In DNA, the CDR3 is TGTGCCAGCAGCTTAGCCGACGAGCAGTACGTC. This chain joins TRBV7-9 and TRBJ2-7, with D hard to call. CDR1 and CDR2 (germline): SEHNR, FQNEAQ (reference sequence). The CDR3 length is 11 residues. V was clipped by 0 bases and J by 5 bases, with 2 bases between them.

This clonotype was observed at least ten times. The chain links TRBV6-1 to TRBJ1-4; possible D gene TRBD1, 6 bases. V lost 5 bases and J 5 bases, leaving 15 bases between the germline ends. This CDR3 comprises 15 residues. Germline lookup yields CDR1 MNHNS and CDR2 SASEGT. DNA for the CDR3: TGTGCCAGCAGTTCCCCCCGCAGGGGAAATGAAAAACTGTTTTTT. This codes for CASSSPRRGNEKLFF.

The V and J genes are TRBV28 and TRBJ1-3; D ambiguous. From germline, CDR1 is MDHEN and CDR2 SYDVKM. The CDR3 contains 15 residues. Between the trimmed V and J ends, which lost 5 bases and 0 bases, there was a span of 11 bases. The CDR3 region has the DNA TGTGCCAGCAGTACCCAGGTCCTCTCTGGAAACACCATATATTTT. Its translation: CASSTQVLSGNTIYF.

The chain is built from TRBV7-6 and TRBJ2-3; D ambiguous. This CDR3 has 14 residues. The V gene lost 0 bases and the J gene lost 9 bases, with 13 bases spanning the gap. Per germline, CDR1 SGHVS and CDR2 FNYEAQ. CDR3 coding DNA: TGTGCCAGCAGCTTAGCGCTCCAGTTATGGACGCAGTATTTT. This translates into CASSLALQLWTQYF.

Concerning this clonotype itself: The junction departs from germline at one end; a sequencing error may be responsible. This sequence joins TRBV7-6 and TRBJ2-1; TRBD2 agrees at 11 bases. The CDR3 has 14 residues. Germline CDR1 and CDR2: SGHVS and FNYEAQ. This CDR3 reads CASSKGLAGFEQFF. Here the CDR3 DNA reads TGTGCTAGCAGTAAAGGACTAGCGGGCTTTGAGCAGTTCTTC.

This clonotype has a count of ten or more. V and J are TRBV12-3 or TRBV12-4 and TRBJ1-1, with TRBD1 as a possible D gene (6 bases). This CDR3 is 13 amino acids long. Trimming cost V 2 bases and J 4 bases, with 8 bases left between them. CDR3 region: CASSLRGFTEAFF. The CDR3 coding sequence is TGTGCCAGCAGTTTAAGGGGGTTCACTGAAGCTTTCTTT.

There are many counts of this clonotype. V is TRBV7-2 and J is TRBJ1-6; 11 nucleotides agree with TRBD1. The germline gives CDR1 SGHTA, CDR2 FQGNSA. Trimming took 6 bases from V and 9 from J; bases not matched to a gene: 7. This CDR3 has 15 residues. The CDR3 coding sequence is TGTGCCAGCAGGGATAGGACAGGGGGCGTTTCACCCCTCCACTTT. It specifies CASRDRTGGVSPLHF.

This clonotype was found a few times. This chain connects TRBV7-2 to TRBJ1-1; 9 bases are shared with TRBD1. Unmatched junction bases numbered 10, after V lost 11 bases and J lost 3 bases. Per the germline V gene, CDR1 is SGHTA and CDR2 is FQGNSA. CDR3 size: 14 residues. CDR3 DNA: TGTGCCTCTTCAAGGACAGGGGACTACACTGAAGCTTTCTTT. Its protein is CASSRTGDYTEAFF.

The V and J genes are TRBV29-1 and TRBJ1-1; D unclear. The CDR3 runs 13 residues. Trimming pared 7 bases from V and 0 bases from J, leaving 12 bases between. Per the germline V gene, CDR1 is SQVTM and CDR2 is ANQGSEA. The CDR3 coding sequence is TGCAGCGCCTCCCCGGCATTGAACACTGAAGCTTTCTTT. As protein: CSASPALNTEAFF.

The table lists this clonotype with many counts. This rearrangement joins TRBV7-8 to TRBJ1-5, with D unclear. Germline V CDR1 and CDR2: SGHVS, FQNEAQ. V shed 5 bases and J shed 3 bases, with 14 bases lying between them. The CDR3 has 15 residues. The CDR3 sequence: CASSPRSWVNQPQHF. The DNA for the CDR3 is TGTGCCAGCAGCCCGAGATCGTGGGTCAATCAGCCCCAGCATTTT.

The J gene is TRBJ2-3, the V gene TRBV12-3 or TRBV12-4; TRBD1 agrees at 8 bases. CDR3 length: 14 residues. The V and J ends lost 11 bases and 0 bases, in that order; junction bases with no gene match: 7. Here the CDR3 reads CAAGGGLSTDTQYF. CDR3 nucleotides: TGTGCCGCAGGGGGCGGACTTAGCACAGATACGCAGTATTTT.

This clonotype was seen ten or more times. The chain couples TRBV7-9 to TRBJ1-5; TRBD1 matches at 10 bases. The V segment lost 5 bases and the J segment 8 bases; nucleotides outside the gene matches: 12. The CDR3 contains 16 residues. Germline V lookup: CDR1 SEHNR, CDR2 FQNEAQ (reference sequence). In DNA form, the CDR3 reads TGTGCCAGCAGCACCGGGACAGGGGCCGGCACCGAGCCCCAGCATTTT. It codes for CASSTGTGAGTEPQHF.

The CDR3 protein is CASSTGQASGANVLTF. CDR3 DNA: TGTGCCAGCAGTACGGGACAAGCCTCTGGGGCCAACGTCCTGACTTTC. The V gene is TRBV28, the J gene TRBJ2-6; D may be TRBD1 (6 bases). The V end was cut by 5 bases, the J end by 0 bases, with 11 bases between. The CDR3 is 16 amino acids. Per the germline V gene, CDR1 is MDHEN and CDR2 is SYDVKM.

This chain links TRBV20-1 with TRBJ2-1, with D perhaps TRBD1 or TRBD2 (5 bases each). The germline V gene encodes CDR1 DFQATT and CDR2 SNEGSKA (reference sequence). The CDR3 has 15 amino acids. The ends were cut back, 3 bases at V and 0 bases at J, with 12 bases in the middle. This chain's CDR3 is CSASGAGSSYNEQFF. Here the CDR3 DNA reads TGCAGTGCTAGTGGGGCGGGCAGCTCCTACAATGAGCAGTTCTTC.